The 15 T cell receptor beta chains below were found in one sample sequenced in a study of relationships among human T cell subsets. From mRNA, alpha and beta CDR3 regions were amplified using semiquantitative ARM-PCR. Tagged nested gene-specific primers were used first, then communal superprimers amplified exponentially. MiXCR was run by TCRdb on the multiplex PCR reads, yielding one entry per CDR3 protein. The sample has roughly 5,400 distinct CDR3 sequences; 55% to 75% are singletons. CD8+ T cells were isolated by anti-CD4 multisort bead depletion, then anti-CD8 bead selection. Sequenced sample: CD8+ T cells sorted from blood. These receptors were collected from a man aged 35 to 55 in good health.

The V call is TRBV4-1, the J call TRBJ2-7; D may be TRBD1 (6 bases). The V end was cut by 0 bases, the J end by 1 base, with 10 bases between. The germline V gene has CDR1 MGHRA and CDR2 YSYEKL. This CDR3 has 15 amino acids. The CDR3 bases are TGCGCCAGCAGCCAAGAGAACAGGGCTTCCTACGAGCAGTACTTC. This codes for CASSQENRASYEQYF.

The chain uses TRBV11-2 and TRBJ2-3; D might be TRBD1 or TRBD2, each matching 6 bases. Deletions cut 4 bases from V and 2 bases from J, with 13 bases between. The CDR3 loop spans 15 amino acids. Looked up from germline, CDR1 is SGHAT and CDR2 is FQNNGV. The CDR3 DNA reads TGTGCCAGCAGCTATATGGGGGGCTTCACAGATACGCAGTATTTT. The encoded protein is CASSYMGGFTDTQYF.

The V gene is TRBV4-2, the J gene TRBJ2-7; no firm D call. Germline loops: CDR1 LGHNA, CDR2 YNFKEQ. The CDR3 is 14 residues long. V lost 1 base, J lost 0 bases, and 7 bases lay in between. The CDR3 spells CASSQAASSYEQYF. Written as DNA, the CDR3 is TGTGCCAGCAGCCAAGCGGCTAGCTCCTACGAGCAGTACTTC.

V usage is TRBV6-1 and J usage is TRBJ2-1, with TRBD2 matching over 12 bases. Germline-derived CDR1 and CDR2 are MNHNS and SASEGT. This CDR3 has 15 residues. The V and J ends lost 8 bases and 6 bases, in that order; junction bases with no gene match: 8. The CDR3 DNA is TGTGCCAGCGGCCGACTAGCGGGGGAGATCAATGAGCAGTTCTTC. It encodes CASGRLAGEINEQFF.

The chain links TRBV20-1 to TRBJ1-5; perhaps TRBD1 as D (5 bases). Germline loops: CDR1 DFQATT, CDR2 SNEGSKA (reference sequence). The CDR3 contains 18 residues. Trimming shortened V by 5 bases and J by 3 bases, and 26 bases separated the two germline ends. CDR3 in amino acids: CSAVRDRSLSGYNQPQHF. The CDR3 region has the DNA TGCAGTGCTGTCCGGGACCGATCCCTGTCGGGGTACAATCAGCCCCAGCATTTT.

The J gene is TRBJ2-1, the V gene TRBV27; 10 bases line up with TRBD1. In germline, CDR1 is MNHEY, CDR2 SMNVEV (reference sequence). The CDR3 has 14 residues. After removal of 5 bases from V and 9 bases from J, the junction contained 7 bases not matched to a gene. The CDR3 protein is CASSPGQGVAEQFF. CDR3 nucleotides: TGTGCCAGCAGTCCCGGACAGGGGGTGGCTGAGCAGTTCTTC.

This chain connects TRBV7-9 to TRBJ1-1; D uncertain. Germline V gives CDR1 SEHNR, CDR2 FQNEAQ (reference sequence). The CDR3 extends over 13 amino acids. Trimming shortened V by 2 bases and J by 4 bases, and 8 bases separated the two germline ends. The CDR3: CASSLTGSTEAFF. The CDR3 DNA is TGTGCCAGCAGCTTAACGGGGAGCACTGAAGCTTTCTTT.

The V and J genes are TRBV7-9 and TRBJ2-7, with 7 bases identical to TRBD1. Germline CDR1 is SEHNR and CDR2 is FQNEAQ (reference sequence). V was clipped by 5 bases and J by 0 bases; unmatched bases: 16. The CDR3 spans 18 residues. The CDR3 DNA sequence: TGTGCCAGCAGCCCTGAAGACAGGGCGAAATTAAGCTCCTACGAGCAGTACTTC. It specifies CASSPEDRAKLSSYEQYF.

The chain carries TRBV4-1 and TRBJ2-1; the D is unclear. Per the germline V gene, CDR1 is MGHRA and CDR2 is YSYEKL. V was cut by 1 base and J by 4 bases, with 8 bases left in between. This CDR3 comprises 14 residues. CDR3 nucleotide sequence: TGCGCCAGCAGCCAAGTGGACGGATACAATGAGCAGTTCTTC. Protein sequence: CASSQVDGYNEQFF.

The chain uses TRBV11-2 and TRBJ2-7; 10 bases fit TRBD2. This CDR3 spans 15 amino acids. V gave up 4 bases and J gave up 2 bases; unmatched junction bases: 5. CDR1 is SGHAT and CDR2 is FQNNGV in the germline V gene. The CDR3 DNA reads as TGTGCCAGCAGCTACCTAGCGGGAGTGGCCTACGAGCAGTACTTC. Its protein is CASSYLAGVAYEQYF.

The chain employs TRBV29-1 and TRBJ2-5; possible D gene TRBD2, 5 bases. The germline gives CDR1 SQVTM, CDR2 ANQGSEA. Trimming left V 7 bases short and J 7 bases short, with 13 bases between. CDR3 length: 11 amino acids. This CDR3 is CSGRVRGTQYF. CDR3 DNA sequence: TGCAGCGGGCGGGTACGCGGGACCCAGTACTTC.

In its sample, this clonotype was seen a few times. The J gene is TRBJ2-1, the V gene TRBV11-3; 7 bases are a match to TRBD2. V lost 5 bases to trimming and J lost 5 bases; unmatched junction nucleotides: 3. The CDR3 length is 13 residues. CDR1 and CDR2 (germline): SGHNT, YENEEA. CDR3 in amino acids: CASSVREDNEQFF. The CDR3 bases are TGTGCCAGCAGCGTCCGGGAGGACAATGAGCAGTTCTTC.

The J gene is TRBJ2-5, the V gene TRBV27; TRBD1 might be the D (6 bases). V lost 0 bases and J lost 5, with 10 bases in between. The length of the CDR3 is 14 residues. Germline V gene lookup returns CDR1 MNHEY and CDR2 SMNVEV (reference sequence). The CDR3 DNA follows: TGTGCCAGCAGTTTATCGGGGGCGTGGGAGACCCAGTACTTC. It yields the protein CASSLSGAWETQYF.

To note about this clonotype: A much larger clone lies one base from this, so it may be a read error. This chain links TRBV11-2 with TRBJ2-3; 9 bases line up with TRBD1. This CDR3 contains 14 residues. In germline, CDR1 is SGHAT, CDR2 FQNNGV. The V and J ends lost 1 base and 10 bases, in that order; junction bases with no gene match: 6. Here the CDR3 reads CASSLGSRTGAQYF. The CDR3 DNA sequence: TGTGCCAGCAGCTTAGGTTCGCGGACAGGGGCGCAGTATTTT.

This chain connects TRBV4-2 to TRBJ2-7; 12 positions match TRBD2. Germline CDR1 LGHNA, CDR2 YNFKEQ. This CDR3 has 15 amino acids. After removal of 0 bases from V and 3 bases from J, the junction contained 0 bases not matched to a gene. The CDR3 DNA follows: TGTGCCAGCAGCCAAGAGACTAGCGGGAGCTACGAGCAGTACTTC. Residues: CASSQETSGSYEQYF.